These 14 T cell receptor beta chains came from one sample sequenced in a study of T cells in Graves' hyperthyroidism and ophthalmopathy. TCR beta CDR3 regions were amplified from RNA transcripts. The HTBI set primed first-round TCR CDR3 RT-PCR. MiXCR was run by TCRdb on the multiplex PCR reads, yielding one entry per CDR3 protein. This table holds around 800,000 distinct CDR3 sequences, over 35% found once. The sequencing input was blood. Receptors were obtained from a man between 18 and 35 years old with Graves' hyperthyroidism.

This sequence joins TRBV5-1 and TRBJ2-5, with 8 positions matching TRBD1. The CDR3 has 13 residues. CDR1 and CDR2 from the germline V gene are SGHRS and YFSETQ. V shed 3 bases, J shed 5 bases, and the junction held 3 bases outside the gene matches. CDR3 DNA: TGCGCCAGCAGCTGGGGGGACAGGGAGACCCAGTACTTC. This gives the protein CASSWGDRETQYF.

The J gene is TRBJ1-5, the V gene TRBV6-1; D remains ambiguous. The length of the CDR3 is 13 residues. The V end was cut by 4 bases, the J end by 7 bases, with 11 bases between. CDR1 is MNHNS and CDR2 is SASEGT in the germline V gene. CDR3 sequence (DNA): TGTGCCAGCAGTGCCGACCCGGGGCAGCCCCAGCATTTT. Translation: CASSADPGQPQHF.

The sample holds many counts of this clonotype. J is TRBJ2-5 and V is TRBV20-1; 9 nucleotides align to TRBD2. The length of the CDR3 is 13 residues. With 5 bases clipped from V and 3 bases from J, the junction kept 4 bases outside the gene matches. Germline V gene lookup returns CDR1 DFQATT and CDR2 SNEGSKA (reference sequence). CDR3 in amino acids: CSAFPSGEETQYF. As DNA, the CDR3 is TGCAGTGCTTTCCCTAGCGGGGAAGAGACCCAGTACTTC.

The V and J genes are TRBV12-3 or TRBV12-4 and TRBJ2-2; D could derive from TRBD1 or TRBD2 (5 bases each). There are 15 residues in the CDR3. V was clipped by 7 bases and J by 3 bases, with 15 bases between them. CDR3 loop: CASTLGELHTGELFF. CDR3 coding DNA: TGTGCCAGCACCCTAGGGGAGTTGCACACCGGGGAGCTGTTTTTT.

This clonotype appeared many times. The gene calls are TRBV6-1 and TRBJ2-6, with 11 bases identical to TRBD1. The CDR3 spans 17 residues. Germline assignment: CDR1 MNHNS and CDR2 SASEGT. V gave up 8 bases and J gave up 0 bases; unmatched junction bases: 6. The CDR3 spells CASFYGTGGSGANVLTF. Here the CDR3 DNA reads TGTGCCAGCTTTTACGGGACAGGGGGCTCTGGGGCCAACGTCCTGACTTTC.

This clonotype has ten or more counts. This rearrangement joins TRBV11-3 to TRBJ2-5; a weak D match, TRBD2 (6 bases). V shed 4 bases and J shed 2 bases, with 14 bases lying between them. The V gene's germline CDR1 is SGHNT and CDR2 YENEEA. The CDR3 has 15 amino acids. The CDR3 sequence is CASSSWTGGQETQYF. The CDR3 bases are TGTGCCAGCAGCTCCTGGACTGGAGGGCAAGAGACCCAGTACTTC.

The V gene is TRBV15, the J gene TRBJ1-6; D unresolved. Between the trimmed V and J ends, which lost 2 bases and 7 bases, there was a span of 15 bases. Germline V gives CDR1 LNHNV, CDR2 YYDKDF (reference sequence). CDR3 length: 16 residues. The CDR3 DNA reads as TGTGCCACCAGCAGATCAAGCGGGAGGTCGAATTCACCCCTCCACTTT. Its protein product is CATSRSSGRSNSPLHF. The full variable domain, rest sourced from reference TRBV15 and TRBJ1-6, is DAMVIQNPRYQVTQFGKPVTLSCSQTLNHNVMYWYQQKSSQAPKLLFHYYDKDFNNEADTPDNFQSRRPNTSFCFLDIRSPGLGDTAMYLCATSRSSGRSNSPLHFGNGTRLTVT.

With respect to this clonotype: The junction shows a germline mismatch at one end, possibly a read error. The chain employs TRBV10-3 and TRBJ1-1; 12 bases align to TRBD1. This CDR3 region has 10 residues. Germline CDR1 reads ENHRY; CDR2 reads SYGVKD. The CDR3 spells CATGTGGWVF. CDR3 DNA: TGTGCCACCGGGACAGGGGGCTGGGTCTTT.

This chain connects TRBV12-3 or TRBV12-4 to TRBJ1-3, with a possible D match to TRBD1 (5 bases). Between the trimmed V and J ends, which lost 7 bases and 5 bases, there was a span of 6 bases. This CDR3 has 11 residues. CDR3 sequence: CASTGRNTIYF. The CDR3 coding sequence is TGTGCCAGCACGGGGCGAAACACCATATATTTT.

The table lists this clonotype with many counts. The J gene is TRBJ1-1, the V gene TRBV9; D may be TRBD1 (6 bases). Trimming took off 5 bases at V and 1 base at J, with 12 bases between the two ends. This CDR3 contains 14 residues. The germline gives CDR1 SGDLS, CDR2 YYNGEE. CDR3 coding DNA: TGTGCCAGCAGTCGACAGGTCCCGAACACTGAAGCTTTCTTT. It yields the protein CASSRQVPNTEAFF.

The chain recombines TRBV7-2 with TRBJ1-1, with TRBD1 as a possible D gene (6 bases). Trimming took off 5 bases at V and 4 bases at J, with 17 bases between the two ends. CDR1 and CDR2 (germline): SGHTA, FQGNSA. There are 15 residues in the CDR3. The chain's CDR3 is CASSQIQGLGTEAFF. Written as DNA, the CDR3 is TGTGCCAGCAGCCAGATACAGGGTCTGGGCACTGAAGCTTTCTTT.

The chain uses TRBV4-1 and TRBJ1-1; D may be TRBD1 (6 bases). The germline V gene has CDR1 MGHRA and CDR2 YSYEKL. The CDR3 length is 15 residues. V was pared by 4 bases and J by 1 base, with 13 bases between. The CDR3 reads CASSPHRDRNTEAFF. The CDR3, as DNA: TGCGCCAGCAGCCCTCACAGGGATCGGAACACTGAAGCTTTCTTT.

In its sample, this clonotype was seen many times. This sequence joins TRBV12-3 or TRBV12-4 and TRBJ2-6; 8 bases match TRBD1. V was clipped by 5 bases and J by 4 bases; unmatched bases: 4. This CDR3 is 15 amino acids long. DNA of the CDR3: TGTGCCAGCAGTGTTCAGGGGGCAGGGGCCAACGTCCTGACTTTC. As protein: CASSVQGAGANVLTF.

V usage is TRBV7-2 and J usage is TRBJ1-3; TRBD1 is a possible D gene (5 bases). Germline V gene sequence: CDR1 SGHTA, CDR2 FQGNSA. The CDR3 has 15 residues. V was clipped by 2 bases and J by 3 bases, with 11 bases between them. CDR3 amino acids: CASSLFGGYGNTIYF. The CDR3 DNA reads TGTGCCAGCAGCTTATTTGGGGGATATGGAAACACCATATATTTT.